A single sample gave rise to the 3 T cell receptor beta chains below, sequenced in a study of T-cell reconstitution after alpha-beta-depleted transplantation in children (dated by TCRdb to 2015 to 2016). The treatment or condition label of this sample denotes: allogeneic hematopoietic cell transplantation with graft depleted of TCRalphabeta T cells and CD19 B cells. Receptors were amplified or captured by PCR. The instrument given in TCRdb is Illumina HiSeq 2500. Molecular barcoding was employed in the preparation of TCR libraries, with unique molecular identifiers being used to normalize TCRbeta repertoire quantification. TCRdb trimmed public reads at Q25 via fastp, called clones via MiXCR and kept in-frame beta chains. Duplicate CDR3 protein sequences are folded into a single record with the most common DNA and genes. The sample data list 580,000 or so distinct CDR3 sequences, and roughly 24% of these were observed just once. 13% to 15% of the sample comes from the top ten.

The source was PBMCs, mostly from graft donor cells, collected 360 days after TCRalphabeta/CD19-depleted stem cell transplant. These receptors were taken from a boy younger than two who had a stem cell transplant for acute myeloid leukemia, so the T cells may come from the graft donor.

This clonotype has a count of ten or more. The J gene is TRBJ2-5, the V gene TRBV29-1; tentative D call: TRBD1 (5 bases). Trimming removed 7 bases at V and 5 bases at J, with 11 bases between. The CDR3 length is 11 residues. Germline CDR1 SQVTM, CDR2 ANQGSEA. As DNA, the CDR3 is TGCAGCGATCAGGGTCTGGAGACCCAGTACTTC. This gives the protein CSDQGLETQYF. Drawing the rest from reference TRBV29-1 and TRBJ2-5, the complete variable domain is SAVISQKPSRDICQRGTSLTIQCQVDSQVTMMFWYRQQPGQSLTLIATANQGSEATYESGFVIDKFPISRPNLTFSTLTVSNMSPEDSSIYLCSDQGLETQYFGPGTRLLVL.

This clonotype was observed a few times. The genes are TRBV24-1 and TRBJ2-7; possible D gene TRBD2, 6 bases. Per germline, CDR1 KGHDR and CDR2 SFDVKD. Trimming removed 11 bases from V and 1 base from J, with 17 bases in between. The CDR3 runs to 14 residues. The DNA of the CDR3 is TGTGCCAAGGTAGGGGACTGGGAGTCCTACGAGCAGTACTTC. Translated, it gives CAKVGDWESYEQYF.

In this sample, this clonotype turned up a few times. This chain uses TRBV12-3 or TRBV12-4 with TRBJ2-5, with 13 bases lining up with TRBD2. The CDR3 is 17 residues long. Unmatched junction bases numbered 9, after V lost 6 bases and J lost 2 bases. CDR3 amino acids: CASSRRGLAGPQETQYF. The CDR3 nucleotides read TGTGCCAGCAGCCGACGGGGACTAGCGGGACCTCAAGAGACCCAGTACTTC.